A selection of T cell receptor beta chains follows, all from one sample in a study of OX40 agonist ivuxolimab in advanced cancers. TCRdb's copy holds only in-frame clones and misses some; the assay was immunoSEQ multiplex PCR. The sample lists roughly 41,000 clones; 78% were seen once. The sample in question was CD4+ or CD8+ T cells sorted from blood, obtained in a trial of the OX40 agonist ivuxolimab. Receptors were obtained from an adult with an advanced solid tumor such as melanoma, head and neck, liver or kidney cancer. CDR3s include the opening cysteine and the closing phenylalanine or tryptophan. The order of the fields is CDR3 DNA, CDR3 protein, clone size, J gene, D gene, V gene, CDR3 length. The D gene is left open where the match is weak. The size entry is marked missing in some rows and otherwise reads once, few, many or a size class.

TGCGCCAGCCAACCTCGACAGGAGAGTTGGCAAGAGACCCAGTACTTC CASQPRQESWQETQYF once TRBJ2-5 - TRBV5-1 16
TGTGCCAGCCTTCAGGGGAAAGAGACCCAGTACTTC CASLQGKETQYF - TRBJ2-5 - TRBV28 12
TGTGCCAGCAGTGATGTAGCGGGGGCCACAATCGTCTCCTACGAGCAGTACTTC CASSDVAGATIVSYEQYF - TRBJ2-7 TRBD2 TRBV2 18
TGTGCCAGCAGTTCGACAACCTCGGCCAATCAGCCCCAGCATTTT CASSSTTSANQPQHF - TRBJ1-5 - TRBV6-5 15
TGTGCCAGCACCATAGGGGCAGATACGCAGTATTTT CASTIGADTQYF - TRBJ2-3 - TRBV7-9 12
TGTGCCATCAGTGAGTCGACTCGAGCCGTTGAGCTGTTTTTT CAISESTRAVELFF - TRBJ2-2 - TRBV10-3 14
TGTGCCAGCAGCTTAGCGAGCAGGGGGCTTGAGACCCAGTACTTC CASSLASRGLETQYF - TRBJ2-5 TRBD1 TRBV7-7 15
TGTGCCAGCAGTTCCACAGGGTGGGAAAAACTGTTTTTT CASSSTGWEKLFF - TRBJ1-4 - TRBV27 13
TGCGCCAGCAGCTATTATACGGACGTAACAGATACGCAGTATTTT CASSYYTDVTDTQYF once TRBJ2-3 - TRBV5-1 15
TGTGCCAGCAGCTTCCTTAACAGCGGAGCCGGCGGGGAGCTGTTTTTT CASSFLNSGAGGELFF - TRBJ2-2 - TRBV7-2 16
TGTGCCAGTAGTCCCCGGGGGGCTCATGAGCAGTTCTTC CASSPRGAHEQFF - TRBJ2-1 - TRBV19 13
TGTGCCAGCAGTTACGCGACAGGCTATGGCTACACCTTC CASSYATGYGYTF - TRBJ1-2 - TRBV6-9 13
TGTGCCAGCAGTGACTCTGGGGCCAACGTCCTGACTTTC CASSDSGANVLTF - TRBJ2-6 - TRBV5-4 13
TGTGCCAGCTCACCGGCAGGGCCCTCCGGGGCTGAGCAGTTCTTC CASSPAGPSGAEQFF - TRBJ2-1 - TRBV18 15
TGTGCCAGCAGCTCAGGGTGGTCTGGCTACACCTTC CASSSGWSGYTF few TRBJ1-2 - TRBV11-2 12
TGTGCCAGCAGTGAAATAATGGCAGGGGCCTATAATTCACCCCTCCACTTT CASSEIMAGAYNSPLHF few TRBJ1-6 - TRBV2 17
TGTGCCAGCAGTGGGGCAGGGGTCACTGAAGCTTTCTTT CASSGAGVTEAFF - TRBJ1-1 - TRBV6-5 13
TGTGCCAGCCGCCTAACAGATACGCAGTATTTT CASRLTDTQYF - TRBJ2-3 - TRBV6-5 11
TGTGCCAGCTCACCTGGACTTGCCTACGAGCAGTACTTC CASSPGLAYEQYF - TRBJ2-7 - TRBV18 13
TGCGCCAGCAGCCAAGATCCAGGGGGGTACGAGCAGTACTTC CASSQDPGGYEQYF - TRBJ2-7 - TRBV4-3 14
TGCAGCGTTGAAGACCCGGGACAGCTCGGGGAGCTGTTTTTT CSVEDPGQLGELFF - TRBJ2-2 TRBD1 TRBV29-1 14
TGCGCCAGCAGCCAAGCTCCCGCGAGCTCCTACGAGCAGTACTTC CASSQAPASSYEQYF - TRBJ2-7 - TRBV4-3 15
TGTGCCAGTAGTAGCCCCAGCTACTCTGGAAACACCATATATTTT CASSSPSYSGNTIYF - TRBJ1-3 - TRBV19 15
TGTGCCAGCAGCCTTCGACTAGCGGGGGAACAAGAGACCCAGTACTTC CASSLRLAGEQETQYF - TRBJ2-5 TRBD2 TRBV28 16
TGTGCCAGCAGTTTCCGGGACAGGGGGACAGATACGCAGTATTTT CASSFRDRGTDTQYF - TRBJ2-3 TRBD1 TRBV27 15
TGTGCCAGCAGCCAGGGACAGACCTACGAGCAGTACTTC CASSQGQTYEQYF - TRBJ2-7 TRBD1 TRBV5-6 13
TGTGCCGCAGGGGGCGTACGTTGGTATGGCTACACCTTC CAAGGVRWYGYTF - TRBJ1-2 TRBD1 TRBV28 13
TGTGCCAGCTCACCCCTTGAGTCGAACACTGAAGCTTTCTTT CASSPLESNTEAFF - TRBJ1-1 - TRBV18 14
TGTGCCAGCAGCTTGGGAGGGGGAGTTGAGCAGTACTTC CASSLGGGVEQYF - TRBJ2-7 - TRBV9 13
TGTGCCAGCAGTTTCGCGGGAGTGGTGAATGAGCAGTTCTTC CASSFAGVVNEQFF - TRBJ2-1 TRBD2 TRBV28 14
TGTGCCAGCAGCGCACAGGGATGGATTGGAAACACCATATATTTT CASSAQGWIGNTIYF - TRBJ1-3 - TRBV9 15
TGTGCCAGCAGTCAGGACGGGGGAAGCAATCAGCCCCAGCATTTT CASSQDGGSNQPQHF - TRBJ1-5 - TRBV6-4 15
TGTGCCAGTAGTGGTCTAGCGGGAGGGCCTGGGCAGTTCTTC CASSGLAGGPGQFF - TRBJ2-1 TRBD2 TRBV19 14
TGTGCCAGCAGCTCCCGGACTAGCGGATACAATGAGCAGTTCTTC CASSSRTSGYNEQFF - TRBJ2-1 TRBD2 TRBV11-3 15
TGTGCCAGCAGCTTGCTAGCGGTCCAGGAGTCCGAGCAGTACTTC CASSLLAVQESEQYF - TRBJ2-7 TRBD2 TRBV5-5 15
TGTGCCAGCAGGCAGCGCGGAGGGAGGGGGGATGAGCAGTTCTTC CASRQRGGRGDEQFF - TRBJ2-1 - TRBV5-5 15
TGTGCCAGCAGGAAACTAGGGGGCGTAGCTGGGGCCAACGTCCTGACTTTC CASRKLGGVAGANVLTF - TRBJ2-6 TRBD1 TRBV28 17
TGTGCCAGCAGCCAAGGTCAGGGACCGGAAAAACTGTTTTTT CASSQGQGPEKLFF - TRBJ1-4 - TRBV4-2 14
TGTGCCAGCAGTTTATCGGGACAGGGCTTGGATAATTCACCCCTCCACTTT CASSLSGQGLDNSPLHF once TRBJ1-6 TRBD1 TRBV28 17
TGCGCCAGCAGCTCCGAGGCAGGGCGAGGTGAGCAGTTCTTC CASSSEAGRGEQFF - TRBJ2-1 - TRBV5-1 14
TGTGCCAGTAGTATAGGGGGGCCTAGAAATACGCAGTATTTT CASSIGGPRNTQYF - TRBJ2-3 - TRBV19 14
TGTGCCAGCAGTGAAGGACACTTAATCTCCTACGAGCAGTACTTC CASSEGHLISYEQYF - TRBJ2-7 - TRBV2 15